The present TCR beta chain was sequenced within a study of T cells in Graves' hyperthyroidism and ophthalmopathy. CDR3 size: 14 residues. Per germline, CDR1 SGDLS and CDR2 YYNGEE. Between the trimmed V and J ends, which lost 0 bases and 1 base, there was a span of 4 bases. This clonotype was recorded at least ten times. The investigators amplified TCR beta CDR3 regions from RNA transcripts. A first-round RT-PCR of the TCR CDR3 used the HTBI primer set. TCRdb re-called the multiplex PCR reads with MiXCR, one entry per CDR3 protein. The table shows a few hundred thousand distinct CDR3 sequences, with around 21% occurring only once.

Sequenced material: blood. The V call is TRBV9, the J call TRBJ2-2; D is ambiguous. This TCR was sampled from a man aged 18 to 35 with Graves' hyperthyroidism. CDR3 residues: CASSVEGNTGELFF. Here the CDR3 DNA reads TGTGCCAGCAGCGTAGAGGGGAACACCGGGGAGCTGTTTTTT.